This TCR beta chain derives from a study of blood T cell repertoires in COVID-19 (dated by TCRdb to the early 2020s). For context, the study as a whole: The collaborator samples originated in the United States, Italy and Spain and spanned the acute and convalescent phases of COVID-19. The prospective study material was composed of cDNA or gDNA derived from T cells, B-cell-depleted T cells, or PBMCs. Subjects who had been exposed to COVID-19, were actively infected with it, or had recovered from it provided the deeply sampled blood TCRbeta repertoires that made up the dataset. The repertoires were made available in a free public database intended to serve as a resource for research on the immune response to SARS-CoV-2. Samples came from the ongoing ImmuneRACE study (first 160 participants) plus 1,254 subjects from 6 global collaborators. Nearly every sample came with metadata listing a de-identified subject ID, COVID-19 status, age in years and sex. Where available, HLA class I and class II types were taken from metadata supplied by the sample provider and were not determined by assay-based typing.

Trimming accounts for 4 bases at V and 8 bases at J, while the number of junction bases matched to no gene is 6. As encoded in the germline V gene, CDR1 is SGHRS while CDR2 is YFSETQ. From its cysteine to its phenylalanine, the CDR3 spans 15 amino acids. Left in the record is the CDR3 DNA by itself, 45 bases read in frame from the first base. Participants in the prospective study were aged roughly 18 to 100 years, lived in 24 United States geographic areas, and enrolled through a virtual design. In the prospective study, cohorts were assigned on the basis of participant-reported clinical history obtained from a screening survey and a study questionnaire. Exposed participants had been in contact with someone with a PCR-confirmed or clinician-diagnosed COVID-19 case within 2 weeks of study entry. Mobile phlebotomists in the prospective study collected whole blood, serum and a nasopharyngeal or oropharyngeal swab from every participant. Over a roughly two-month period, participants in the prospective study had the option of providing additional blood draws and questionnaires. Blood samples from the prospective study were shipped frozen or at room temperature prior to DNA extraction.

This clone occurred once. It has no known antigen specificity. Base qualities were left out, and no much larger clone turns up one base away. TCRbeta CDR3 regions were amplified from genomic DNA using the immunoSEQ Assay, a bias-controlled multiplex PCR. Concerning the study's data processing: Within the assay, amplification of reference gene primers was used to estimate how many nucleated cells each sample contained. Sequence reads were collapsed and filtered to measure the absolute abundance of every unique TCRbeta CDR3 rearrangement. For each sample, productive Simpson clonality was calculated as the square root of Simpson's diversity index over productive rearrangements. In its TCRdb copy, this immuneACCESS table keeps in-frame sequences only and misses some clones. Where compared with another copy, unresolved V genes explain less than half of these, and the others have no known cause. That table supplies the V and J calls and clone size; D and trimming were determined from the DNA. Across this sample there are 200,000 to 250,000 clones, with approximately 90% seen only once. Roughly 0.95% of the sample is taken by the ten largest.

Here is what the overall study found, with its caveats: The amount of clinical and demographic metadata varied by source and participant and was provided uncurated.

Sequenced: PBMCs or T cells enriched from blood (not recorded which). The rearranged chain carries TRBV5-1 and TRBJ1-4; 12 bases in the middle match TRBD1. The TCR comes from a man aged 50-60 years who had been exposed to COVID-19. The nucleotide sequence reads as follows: TGCGCCAGCAGCACGGGACAGGGGGCCCGGGAAAAACTGTTTTTT. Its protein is CASSTGQGAREKLFF. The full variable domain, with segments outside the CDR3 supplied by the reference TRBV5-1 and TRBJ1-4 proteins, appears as KAGVTQTPRYLIKTRGQQVTLSCSPISGHRSVSWYQQTPGQGLQFLFEYFSETQRNKGNFPGRFSGRQFSNSRSEMNVSTLELGDSALYLCASSTGQGAREKLFFGSGTQLSVL.